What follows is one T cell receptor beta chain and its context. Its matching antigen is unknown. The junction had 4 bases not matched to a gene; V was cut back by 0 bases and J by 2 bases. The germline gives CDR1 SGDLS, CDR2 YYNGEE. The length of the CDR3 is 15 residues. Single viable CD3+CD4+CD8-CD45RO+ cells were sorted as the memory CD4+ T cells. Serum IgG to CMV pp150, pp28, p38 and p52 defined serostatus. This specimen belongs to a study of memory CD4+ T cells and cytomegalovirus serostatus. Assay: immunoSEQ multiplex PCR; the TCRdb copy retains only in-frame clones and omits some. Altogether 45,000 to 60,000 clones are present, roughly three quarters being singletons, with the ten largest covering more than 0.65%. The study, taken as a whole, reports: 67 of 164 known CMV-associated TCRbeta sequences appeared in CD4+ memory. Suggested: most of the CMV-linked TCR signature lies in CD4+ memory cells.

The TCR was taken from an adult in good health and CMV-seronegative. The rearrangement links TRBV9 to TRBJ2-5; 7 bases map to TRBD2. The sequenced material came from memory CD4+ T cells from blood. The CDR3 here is CASSVATSRQETQYF. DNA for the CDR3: TGTGCCAGCAGCGTAGCGACTAGCAGACAAGAGACCCAGTACTTC.